The rows below give T cell receptor beta chains drawn from one sample of a study of blood T cell repertoires in COVID-19. Data came from immunoSEQ multiplex PCR; TCRdb stores just in-frame clones and leaves some out. In the table there are about 99,000 clones, about 83% of which are singletons. What was sequenced was peripheral blood. The origin of the receptors is a man aged 70 or older with active or convalescent COVID-19. Each CDR3 is given with its conserved first and last residue. D genes are given only for firm matches. Clone size is not always given. Where it is, it says once, few, many or a class for expanded clones.

clone_size: once
v_call: TRBV11-2
j_call: TRBJ1-1
d_call: -
cdr3_aa: CASSLLRTANTEAFF
cdr3_nt: TGTGCCAGCAGCTTACTACGGACAGCTAACACTGAAGCTTTCTTT

clone_size: -
v_call: TRBV4-2
j_call: TRBJ1-1
d_call: -
cdr3_aa: CASSPQPDLEGEAFF
cdr3_nt: TGTGCCAGCAGCCCACAACCGGACTTGGAAGGTGAAGCTTTCTTT

clone_size: -
v_call: TRBV5-1
j_call: TRBJ2-6
d_call: -
cdr3_aa: CASSVGQRSGANVLTF
cdr3_nt: TGCGCCAGCAGCGTCGGACAGCGCTCTGGGGCCAACGTCCTGACTTTC

clone_size: -
v_call: TRBV4-1
j_call: TRBJ2-7
d_call: -
cdr3_aa: CASSQGGIRSSYEQYF
cdr3_nt: TGCGCCAGCAGCCAAGGAGGGATCAGAAGCTCCTACGAGCAGTACTTC

clone_size: few
v_call: TRBV27
j_call: TRBJ1-6
d_call: TRBD1
cdr3_aa: CASSLFQGGNSPLHF
cdr3_nt: TGTGCCAGCAGTTTATTCCAGGGGGGTAATTCACCCCTCCACTTT

clone_size: -
v_call: TRBV28
j_call: TRBJ1-1
d_call: TRBD1
cdr3_aa: CASTSTGGGTEAFF
cdr3_nt: TGTGCCAGCACCTCGACAGGGGGCGGCACTGAAGCTTTCTTT

clone_size: -
v_call: TRBV7-9
j_call: TRBJ1-1
d_call: TRBD1
cdr3_aa: CASSLWDRETEAFF
cdr3_nt: TGTGCCAGCAGCTTGTGGGACAGGGAGACTGAAGCTTTCTTT

clone_size: -
v_call: TRBV7-8
j_call: TRBJ1-1
d_call: TRBD1
cdr3_aa: CASSPDRGGEAFF
cdr3_nt: TGTGCCAGCAGCCCAGACAGGGGCGGTGAAGCTTTCTTT

clone_size: -
v_call: TRBV6-6
j_call: TRBJ2-5
d_call: -
cdr3_aa: CASSFGTLEYF
cdr3_nt: TGTGCCAGCAGTTTCGGGACTCTAGAGTACTTC

clone_size: -
v_call: TRBV20-1
j_call: TRBJ2-3
d_call: TRBD2
cdr3_aa: CSASLLAGGRDTQYF
cdr3_nt: TGCAGTGCTAGTTTGCTAGCGGGGGGGCGGGATACGCAGTATTTT

clone_size: -
v_call: TRBV6-4
j_call: TRBJ2-1
d_call: -
cdr3_aa: CASRLQGLYNEQFF
cdr3_nt: TGTGCCAGCAGGCTACAGGGCCTTTACAATGAGCAGTTCTTC

clone_size: -
v_call: TRBV28
j_call: TRBJ1-3
d_call: -
cdr3_aa: CASSLSRVAGNTIYF
cdr3_nt: TGTGCCAGCAGTTTAAGCAGGGTTGCAGGAAACACCATATATTTT

clone_size: few
v_call: TRBV28
j_call: TRBJ2-7
d_call: -
cdr3_aa: CASREQVAYEQYF
cdr3_nt: TGTGCCAGCAGGGAACAGGTGGCCTACGAGCAGTACTTC

clone_size: few
v_call: TRBV11-2
j_call: TRBJ1-2
d_call: -
cdr3_aa: CASSSSDINYGYTF
cdr3_nt: TGTGCCAGCAGCTCTTCGGACATTAACTATGGCTACACCTTC

clone_size: few
v_call: TRBV10-3
j_call: TRBJ1-2
d_call: TRBD1
cdr3_aa: CAIRWTGNYGYTF
cdr3_nt: TGTGCCATCAGATGGACAGGGAATTATGGCTACACCTTC

clone_size: -
v_call: TRBV3-1/TRBV3-2
j_call: TRBJ2-1
d_call: -
cdr3_aa: CASSPPQGMTYNEQFF
cdr3_nt: TGTGCCAGCAGCCCCCCCCAGGGAATGACCTACAATGAGCAGTTCTTC

clone_size: -
v_call: TRBV19
j_call: TRBJ2-4
d_call: -
cdr3_aa: CASSIAGGKNIQYF
cdr3_nt: TGTGCCAGTAGTATTGCGGGTGGCAAAAACATTCAGTACTTC

clone_size: -
v_call: TRBV7-8
j_call: TRBJ2-1
d_call: -
cdr3_aa: CASSSGLSWFF
cdr3_nt: TGTGCCAGCAGCTCGGGACTCTCGTGGTTCTTC

clone_size: few
v_call: TRBV7-2
j_call: TRBJ1-5
d_call: -
cdr3_aa: CASSSDSGNQPQHF
cdr3_nt: TGTGCCAGCAGCTCAGACTCTGGCAATCAGCCCCAGCATTTT

clone_size: few
v_call: TRBV7-3
j_call: TRBJ2-3
d_call: -
cdr3_aa: CASSLEFTDTQYF
cdr3_nt: TGTGCCAGCAGTTTAGAGTTCACAGATACGCAGTATTTT

clone_size: -
v_call: TRBV5-6
j_call: TRBJ2-5
d_call: -
cdr3_aa: CASSLTGVQETQYF
cdr3_nt: TGTGCCAGCAGCTTGACCGGGGTCCAAGAGACCCAGTACTTC

clone_size: few
v_call: TRBV7-2
j_call: TRBJ1-1
d_call: -
cdr3_aa: CASSLGLGAVTEAFF
cdr3_nt: TGTGCCAGCAGCTTGGGGTTGGGGGCTGTCACTGAAGCTTTCTTT

clone_size: -
v_call: TRBV5-1
j_call: TRBJ2-3
d_call: -
cdr3_aa: CASSLFLSTDTQYF
cdr3_nt: TGCGCCAGCAGCTTGTTTCTGTCCACAGATACGCAGTATTTT

clone_size: -
v_call: TRBV7-9
j_call: TRBJ1-1
d_call: -
cdr3_aa: CASSPTGLPEAFF
cdr3_nt: TGTGCCAGCAGCCCAACAGGGTTACCTGAAGCTTTCTTT

clone_size: once
v_call: TRBV6-4
j_call: TRBJ2-3
d_call: TRBD1
cdr3_aa: CASSDSGQGATDTQYF
cdr3_nt: TGTGCCAGCAGTGACTCGGGGCAGGGGGCGACAGATACGCAGTATTTT

clone_size: -
v_call: TRBV28
j_call: TRBJ1-4
d_call: TRBD1
cdr3_aa: CASSFPGTGTTNEKLFF
cdr3_nt: TGTGCCAGCAGTTTCCCCGGGACAGGGACAACTAATGAAAAACTGTTTTTT

clone_size: -
v_call: TRBV5-5
j_call: TRBJ1-2
d_call: TRBD1
cdr3_aa: CASSLRPGQGDYGYTF
cdr3_nt: TGTGCCAGCAGCCTACGCCCGGGACAGGGGGACTATGGCTACACCTTC

clone_size: -
v_call: TRBV4-2
j_call: TRBJ1-3
d_call: -
cdr3_aa: CASSQDQRISGNTIYF
cdr3_nt: TGTGCCAGCAGCCAAGATCAGAGGATCTCTGGAAACACCATATATTTT

clone_size: -
v_call: TRBV12-3/TRBV12-4
j_call: TRBJ2-3
d_call: -
cdr3_aa: CASSFGVATQYF
cdr3_nt: TGTGCCAGCAGTTTTGGAGTAGCTACGCAGTATTTT

clone_size: -
v_call: TRBV4-1
j_call: TRBJ2-3
d_call: -
cdr3_aa: CASSQEGRSTDTQYF
cdr3_nt: TGCGCCAGCAGCCAGGAGGGGAGAAGCACAGATACGCAGTATTTT

clone_size: -
v_call: TRBV3-1/TRBV3-2
j_call: TRBJ2-5
d_call: TRBD2
cdr3_aa: CASSRRTSGGGETQYF
cdr3_nt: TGTGCCAGCAGCCGTAGGACTAGCGGGGGGGGAGAGACCCAGTACTTC

clone_size: -
v_call: TRBV7-6
j_call: TRBJ1-2
d_call: -
cdr3_aa: CASSLVAGGGYTF
cdr3_nt: TGTGCCAGCAGCTTAGTTGCAGGAGGGGGCTACACCTTC

clone_size: -
v_call: TRBV4-3
j_call: TRBJ1-5
d_call: -
cdr3_aa: CASSQVAGGGQPQHF
cdr3_nt: TGCGCCAGCAGCCAAGTTGCGGGGGGCGGACAGCCCCAGCATTTT

clone_size: -
v_call: TRBV19
j_call: TRBJ2-2
d_call: -
cdr3_aa: CASSPRQPNTGELFF
cdr3_nt: TGTGCCAGTAGTCCACGACAGCCGAACACCGGGGAGCTGTTTTTT

clone_size: few
v_call: TRBV5-6
j_call: TRBJ1-4
d_call: -
cdr3_aa: CASSSPTEQPEKLFF
cdr3_nt: TGTGCCAGCAGCTCCCCGACAGAACAACCTGAAAAACTGTTTTTT

clone_size: -
v_call: TRBV9
j_call: TRBJ2-3
d_call: TRBD2
cdr3_aa: CASSQGGQLGDTQYF
cdr3_nt: TGTGCCAGCAGCCAGGGAGGGCAGTTAGGGGATACGCAGTATTTT

clone_size: -
v_call: TRBV7-3
j_call: TRBJ1-2
d_call: TRBD1
cdr3_aa: CASSLNVQGEGYTF
cdr3_nt: TGTGCCAGCAGCTTAAACGTTCAGGGGGAAGGCTACACCTTC

clone_size: -
v_call: TRBV5-1
j_call: TRBJ2-3
d_call: TRBD2
cdr3_aa: CASSLVAGDSTDTQYF
cdr3_nt: TGCGCCAGCAGCTTGGTAGCGGGGGATAGCACAGATACGCAGTATTTT

clone_size: -
v_call: TRBV7-9
j_call: TRBJ1-3
d_call: -
cdr3_aa: CASSLSQGTGGNTIYF
cdr3_nt: TGTGCCAGCAGCTTATCACAGGGCACGGGTGGAAACACCATATATTTT

clone_size: -
v_call: TRBV19
j_call: TRBJ2-4
d_call: TRBD2
cdr3_aa: CASSIRGEQNIQYF
cdr3_nt: TGTGCCAGTAGTATTCGGGGGGAACAAAACATTCAGTACTTC